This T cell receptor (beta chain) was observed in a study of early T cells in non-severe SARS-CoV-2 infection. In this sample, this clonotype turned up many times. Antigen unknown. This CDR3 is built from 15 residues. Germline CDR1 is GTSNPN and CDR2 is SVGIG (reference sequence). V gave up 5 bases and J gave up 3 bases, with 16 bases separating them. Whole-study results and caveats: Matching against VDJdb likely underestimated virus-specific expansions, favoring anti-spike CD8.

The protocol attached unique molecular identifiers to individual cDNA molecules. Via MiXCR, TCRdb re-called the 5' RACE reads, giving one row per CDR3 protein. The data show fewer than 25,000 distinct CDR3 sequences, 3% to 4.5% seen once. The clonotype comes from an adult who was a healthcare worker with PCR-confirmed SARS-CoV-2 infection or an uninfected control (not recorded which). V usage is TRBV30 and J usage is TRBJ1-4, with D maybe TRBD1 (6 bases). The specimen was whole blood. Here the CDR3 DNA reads TGTGCCTGGGAACCGGGGACACACTCTAATGAAAAACTGTTTTTT. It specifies CAWEPGTHSNEKLFF.